A single sample is the source of the 14 T cell receptor beta chains below, sequenced in a study of early T cells in non-severe SARS-CoV-2 infection (dated by TCRdb to the early 2020s). The library was generated by 5' RACE. The listed sequencing device is NextSeq 500. TCRdb's own reprocessing of the public reads used fastp at Q25 and MiXCR and kept productive beta chains. Rows with one shared CDR3 protein collapse into an entry with the most common genes and DNA. Recorded for this sample are tens of thousands of distinct CDR3 sequences; about 3.7% of them occurred a single time. In total, the top ten clones hold roughly 5.4% of the sample. Sequenced sample: whole blood. Every receptor here comes from an adult who was a healthcare worker with PCR-confirmed SARS-CoV-2 infection or an uninfected control (not recorded which).

This clonotype was recorded many times. The genes are TRBV19 and TRBJ1-2; 9 bases align to TRBD1. J gave up 4 bases and V 7 bases, and 13 bases lay outside the gene matches. CDR1 and CDR2 (germline): LNHDA, SQIVND (reference sequence). The CDR3 is 16 residues long. The CDR3 coding sequence is TGTGCCAGTATGGGACAGGGTCGTTTGGGAACCTATGGCTACACCTTC. Translation: CASMGQGRLGTYGYTF.

In its sample, this clonotype was seen many times. The DNA of the CDR3 is TGTGCCACCAAAGGGTCGGAAGGTGAAGCTTTCTTT. It yields the protein CATKGSEGEAFF. J is TRBJ1-1 and V is TRBV27; D is unclear. Trimming took off 10 bases at V and 7 bases at J, with 16 bases between the two ends. Germline V CDR1 and CDR2: MNHEY, SMNVEV (reference sequence). The CDR3 covers 12 residues.

The chain joins TRBV18 to TRBJ2-7; 10 bases agree with TRBD1. CDR3 size: 15 residues. The ends lost 2 bases at V and 1 base at J; junction bases unmatched: 2. CDR1 and CDR2 from the germline V gene are KGHSH and LQKENI. The DNA of the CDR3 is TGTGCCAGCTCACCAAGGACAGGGGGGTCCTACGAGCAGTACTTC. This translates into CASSPRTGGSYEQYF.

This clonotype has at least ten counts. This chain joins TRBV20-1 and TRBJ1-3; D unclear. The CDR3 is 11 residues long. In germline, CDR1 is DFQATT, CDR2 SNEGSKA (reference sequence). The ends were cut back, 5 bases at V and 4 bases at J, with 6 bases in the middle. CDR3: CSADWGNTIYF. The CDR3 DNA follows: TGCAGTGCTGATTGGGGAAACACCATATATTTT.

This clonotype is deemed medium-sized (0.01 to 0.1%). The chain uses TRBV6-6 and TRBJ1-4; 11 nucleotides agree with TRBD1. Trimming removed 4 bases from V and 0 bases from J; junction bases left unmatched: 4. This CDR3 comprises 17 residues. Germline-derived CDR1 and CDR2 are MNHNY and SVGAGI (reference sequence). The CDR3 region is CASSSPGQGATNEKLFF. DNA for the CDR3: TGTGCCAGCAGTTCTCCGGGACAGGGGGCAACTAATGAAAAACTGTTTTTT.

This clonotype has ten or more counts. The gene calls are TRBV7-9 and TRBJ2-5, with 7 bases aligning to TRBD1. CDR3 length: 13 residues. The germline gives CDR1 SEHNR, CDR2 FQNEAQ (reference sequence). V shed 7 bases, J shed 3 bases, and the junction held 5 bases outside the gene matches. The CDR3 loop reads CASTQTGKETQYF. The CDR3 region has the DNA TGTGCCAGCACGCAGACAGGGAAAGAGACCCAGTACTTC.

This chain connects TRBV2 to TRBJ1-6; no firm D call. The ends were cut back, 3 bases at V and 7 bases at J, with 10 bases in the middle. The CDR3 contains 14 residues. Germline V CDR1 and CDR2: SNHLY, FYNNEI. The CDR3 reads CASSEIDYNSPLHF. The CDR3 DNA is TGTGCCAGCAGTGAGATTGATTACAATTCACCCCTCCACTTT. Using reference TRBV2 and TRBJ1-6 for the parts outside the CDR3, the full variable domain is EPEVTQTPSHQVTQMGQEVILRCVPISNHLYFYWYRQILGQKVEFLVSFYNNEISEKSEIFDDQFSVERPDGSNFTLKIRSTKLEDSAMYFCASSEIDYNSPLHFGNGTRLTVT.

Sample share makes this clonotype medium-sized (0.01 to 0.1%). The gene calls are TRBV7-2 and TRBJ2-1; 11 nucleotides agree with TRBD2. Losses at the gene ends were 2 bases for V and 4 bases for J; bases not matched to a gene: 7. Germline loops: CDR1 SGHTA, CDR2 FQGNSA. This CDR3 has 17 amino acids. The CDR3: CASSLMGRTSGYNEQFF. CDR3 in DNA: TGTGCCAGCAGCTTAATGGGCCGGACTAGCGGGTACAATGAGCAGTTCTTC.

This clonotype was recorded at least ten times. The gene calls are TRBV24-1 and TRBJ1-5; D ambiguous. Per the germline V gene, CDR1 is KGHDR and CDR2 is SFDVKD. Trimming pared 6 bases from V and 2 bases from J, leaving 19 bases between. There are 17 residues in the CDR3. The CDR3 loop is CATSPGDYSDGNQPQHF. The CDR3 DNA reads as TGTGCCACCAGTCCCGGCGATTATAGCGATGGCAATCAGCCCCAGCATTTT.

This chain uses TRBV9 with TRBJ2-3; 12 bases fit TRBD2. CDR3 length: 18 residues. The V gene end was trimmed by 0 bases and the J gene end by 6 bases; junction bases not matched to a gene: 11. Germline assignment: CDR1 SGDLS and CDR2 YYNGEE. The CDR3 sequence is CASSVDPQTSGRWDTQYF. In DNA form, the CDR3 reads TGTGCCAGCAGCGTAGATCCCCAGACTAGCGGGAGATGGGATACGCAGTATTTT.

This clonotype was counted at least ten times. The V call is TRBV7-9, the J call TRBJ2-7, with D perhaps matching TRBD2 (6 bases). The V end was cut by 5 bases, the J end by 7 bases, with 15 bases between. The CDR3 has 13 residues. Germline CDR1 is SEHNR and CDR2 is FQNEAQ (reference sequence). CDR3 sequence reads: CASSGSWGEEQYF. The CDR3 region has the DNA TGTGCCAGCAGCGGATCCTGGGGGGAAGAGCAGTACTTC.

This clonotype has a handful of counts. CDR3 loop: CASSLALNRPGGFEKLFF. The CDR3, as DNA: TGTGCCAGCAGCTTAGCGCTAAATCGCCCCGGGGGATTTGAAAAACTGTTTTTT. The gene calls are TRBV7-2 and TRBJ1-4, with a tentative D call TRBD1 (5 bases). Germline values: CDR1 SGHTA, CDR2 FQGNSA. V lost 0 bases to trimming and J lost 7 bases, with 21 bases between them. CDR3 size: 18 residues. The whole variable domain, filled in from reference TRBV7-2 and TRBJ1-4, reads GAGVSQSPSNKVTEKGKDVELRCDPISGHTALYWYRQSLGQGLEFLIYFQGNSAPDKSGLPSDRFSAERTGGSVSTLTIQRTQQEDSAVYLCASSLALNRPGGFEKLFFGSGTQLSVL.

This clonotype has ten or more counts. The V call is TRBV7-2, the J call TRBJ2-7, with 10 bases aligning to TRBD2. Germline V gives CDR1 SGHTA, CDR2 FQGNSA. The ends lost 2 bases at V and 4 bases at J; junction bases unmatched: 5. This CDR3 is built from 15 residues. The CDR3 bases are TGTGCCAGCAGCTTACTAGCGGGGGTCCCTTACGAGCAGTACTTC. It is translated as CASSLLAGVPYEQYF.

The rearrangement uses TRBV10-3 and TRBJ2-7; D tentatively fits TRBD1 or TRBD2 (5 bases each). The germline gives CDR1 ENHRY, CDR2 SYGVKD. This CDR3 region has 13 residues. Trimming pared 10 bases from V and 7 bases from J, leaving 20 bases between. Written as DNA, the CDR3 is TGTGCCACACTCGGGACGCCGTTGGGGGAGCAGTACTTC. The encoded protein is CATLGTPLGEQYF.